Below, 20 T cell receptor beta chains from the same sample are listed, as sequenced in a study of cytomegalovirus exposure and HLA in healthy donors. PCR used 60 Vbeta primers and 13 Jbeta primers. The data were produced by immunoSEQ multiplex PCR, yet TCRdb's version contains in-frame clones alone and is incomplete. The sample includes about 120,000 clones, roughly three fifths of them seen just once. Sequenced input: PBMCs. The receptors stem from a man aged 35 to 55 in good health and CMV-seropositive.

The chain combines TRBV18 with TRBJ1-4; TRBD1 matches at 10 bases. V was pared by 4 bases and J by 0 bases, with 11 bases of the junction left unmatched. The CDR3 is 19 amino acids. Germline lookup yields CDR1 KGHSH and CDR2 LQKENI. For the CDR3, the DNA is TGTGCCAGCTCACGCTTCGACAGGGGGCAGGGGACAACTAATGAAAAACTGTTTTTT. This encodes CASSRFDRGQGTTNEKLFF.

This clone was recorded a few times. The CDR3 region is CASSGTSRSDTQYF. The CDR3 nucleotides are TGTGCCAGCAGCGGAACTAGTAGAAGCGATACGCAGTATTTT. The V call is TRBV5-6, the J call TRBJ2-3; possibly TRBD2 for D (5 bases). CDR1 and CDR2 (germline): SGHDT, YYEEEE. There are 14 residues in the CDR3. Trimming left V 4 bases short and J 6 bases short, with 15 bases between.

The rearrangement links TRBV19 to TRBJ2-5; TRBD2 matches 10 bases. Matching the DNA end better, TRBJ2-7 makes the J call doubtful. Germline CDR1 and CDR2: LNHDA and SQIVND (reference sequence). The CDR3 consists of 16 residues. CDR3 in DNA: TGTGCCAGTGCCAGCTATAGCGGGGGGAGCTCCTACGAGCAGTACTTC. Protein: CASASYSGGSSYEQYF.

This clone has only a few counts. The J gene is TRBJ1-2, the V gene TRBV7-2; 9 bases agree with TRBD1. Germline-derived CDR1 and CDR2 are SGHTA and FQGNSA. CDR3 length: 17 amino acids. The trim removed 5 bases at V and 0 bases at J, leaving 10 bases unmatched. CDR3 nucleotides: TGTGCCAGCAGCCCCTCAGGACAGGGGAGAACTAACTATGGCTACACCTTC. Translation: CASSPSGQGRTNYGYTF. Together with reference TRBV7-2 and TRBJ1-2, the CDR3 gives the full variable domain: GAGVSQSPSNKVTEKGKDVELRCDPISGHTALYWYRQSLGQGLEFLIYFQGNSAPDKSGLPSDRFSAERTGGSVSTLTIQRTQQEDSAVYLCASSPSGQGRTNYGYTFGSGTRLTVV.

The J gene is TRBJ2-5, the V gene TRBV7-3; a possible D gene is TRBD1 (5 bases). CDR1 is SGHTA, CDR2 FQGTGA, per germline. The V end lost 5 bases, the J end lost 4 bases, and 11 bases lay between the germline ends. The CDR3 is 13 residues long. The CDR3 nucleotides read TGTGCCAGCAGCATAAATAGGGGAGAGACCCAGTACTTC. Translation: CASSINRGETQYF.

This clone has a handful of counts. The genes are TRBV4-1 and TRBJ1-1; 8 positions match TRBD1. The length of the CDR3 is 15 residues. In germline, CDR1 is MGHRA, CDR2 YSYEKL. J gave up 2 bases and V 2 bases, and 4 bases lay outside the gene matches. The CDR3 protein is CASSQSDRGNTEAFF. In DNA form, the CDR3 reads TGCGCCAGCAGCCAATCCGACAGGGGTAACACTGAAGCTTTCTTT.

The rearrangement joins TRBV19 to TRBJ2-1, with D possibly TRBD2 on 7 matching bases. Germline V gene lookup returns CDR1 LNHDA and CDR2 SQIVND (reference sequence). This CDR3 is built from 15 residues. Trimming left V 3 bases short and J 5 bases short, with 14 bases between. The CDR3 loop reads CASSITGGRDNEQFF. DNA for the CDR3: TGTGCCAGTAGTATTACCGGGGGGCGGGACAATGAGCAGTTCTTC.

This rearrangement joins TRBV10-3 to TRBJ2-7; TRBD1 matches at 8 bases. Germline V gives CDR1 ENHRY, CDR2 SYGVKD. The CDR3 is 13 residues long. V was pared by 6 bases and J by 3 bases, with 4 bases of the junction left unmatched. CDR3 loop: CAIRDREYYEQYF. The DNA for the CDR3 is TGTGCCATCAGGGACAGGGAGTACTACGAGCAGTACTTC.

The V call is TRBV19, the J call TRBJ2-2; D is possibly TRBD1 (6 bases). The CDR3 consists of 15 residues. V was shortened by 1 base and J by 3 bases, with 9 bases between the two germline ends. Germline values: CDR1 LNHDA, CDR2 SQIVND (reference sequence). The CDR3 DNA follows: TGTGCCAGTAGTATAGCAGGGGCTTACACCGGGGAGCTGTTTTTT. Encoded protein: CASSIAGAYTGELFF.

This clone was found a few times. This chain links TRBV7-3 with TRBJ1-6; 7 nucleotides line up with TRBD1. Trimming cost V 4 bases and J 4 bases; bases outside gene matches: 1. Germline V gene data show CDR1 as SGHTA and CDR2 as FQGTGA. The CDR3 runs 14 residues. The CDR3 sequence: CASSSQGYNSPLHF. The CDR3 nucleotides are TGTGCCAGCAGCTCACAGGGGTATAATTCACCCCTCCACTTT.

There are a few counts of this clone. The chain carries TRBV5-4 and TRBJ2-5, with 11 bases lining up with TRBD2. Trimming removed 0 bases from V and 5 bases from J; junction bases left unmatched: 12. Germline CDR1 SGHNT, CDR2 YYREEE (reference sequence). The CDR3 is 18 amino acids. DNA of the CDR3: TGTGCCAGCAGCTTGGGAGGGGTAGCGGGAGGGCAAGGGGAGACCCAGTACTTC. Translated, it gives CASSLGGVAGGQGETQYF.

The chain links TRBV5-1 to TRBJ1-2, with TRBD1 identical over 11 bases. The CDR3 totals 15 residues. Trimming removed 6 bases from V and 12 bases from J; junction bases left unmatched: 16. CDR1 SGHRS and CDR2 YFSETQ come from the germline V gene. In DNA, the CDR3 is TGCGCCAGCACCGACACCTTAGGACAGGGGGCATTCAACACCTTC. Amino acid sequence: CASTDTLGQGAFNTF.

The table lists this clone with a few counts. The chain couples TRBV18 to TRBJ1-2; 9 nucleotides align to TRBD1. The J segment lost 1 base and the V segment lost 1 base, leaving 7 bases of the junction unmatched. The CDR3 consists of 17 residues. From germline, CDR1 is KGHSH and CDR2 LQKENI. CDR3 nucleotide sequence: TGTGCCAGCTCACCACAAGGGACAGGGATCCTTAACTATGGCTACACCTTC. It specifies CASSPQGTGILNYGYTF.

J is TRBJ2-5 and V is TRBV28, with TRBD2 identical over 7 bases. The trim removed 5 bases at V and 3 bases at J, leaving 3 bases unmatched. Per the germline V gene, CDR1 is MDHEN and CDR2 is SYDVKM. This CDR3 spans 13 amino acids. CDR3 protein: CASSKAGEETQYF. The CDR3, as DNA: TGTGCCAGCAGTAAGGCGGGGGAAGAGACCCAGTACTTC.

This chain joins TRBV2 and TRBJ1-2, with TRBD1 identical over 10 bases. Germline V CDR1 and CDR2: SNHLY, FYNNEI. Losses at the gene ends were 6 bases for V and 8 bases for J; bases not matched to a gene: 12. The CDR3 totals 15 residues. The CDR3 DNA is TGTGCCAGCAGGGCTCATACGGACAGGGGGAACGGCTACACCTTC. It translates to CASRAHTDRGNGYTF.

The V gene is TRBV7-2, the J gene TRBJ2-4; weak D call: TRBD2 (5 bases). The germline V gene encodes CDR1 SGHTA and CDR2 FQGNSA. The CDR3 is 16 residues long. V was trimmed by 0 bases and J by 3 bases, leaving 12 bases between them. The CDR3 DNA reads TGTGCCAGCAGCTTAGCGTTAAACGGGGACAAAAACATTCAGTACTTC. It codes for CASSLALNGDKNIQYF.

The chain joins TRBV2 to TRBJ2-7; 15 bases are a match to TRBD2. The V gene's germline CDR1 is SNHLY and CDR2 FYNNEI. The V and J ends lost 5 bases and 4 bases, in that order; junction bases with no gene match: 6. CDR3 length: 16 residues. The CDR3 region is CASSPGLAGGRYEQYF. As DNA, the CDR3 is TGTGCCAGCAGTCCGGGACTAGCGGGAGGAAGGTACGAGCAGTACTTC. Full variable domain (outside the CDR3, taken from reference TRBV2 and TRBJ2-7): EPEVTQTPSHQVTQMGQEVILRCVPISNHLYFYWYRQILGQKVEFLVSFYNNEISEKSEIFDDQFSVERPDGSNFTLKIRSTKLEDSAMYFCASSPGLAGGRYEQYFGPGTRLTVT.

The V and J genes are TRBV27 and TRBJ2-5; 7 bases are a match to TRBD2. The end of the DNA aligns better with TRBJ2-7, so the J call may be wrong. Germline lookup yields CDR1 MNHEY and CDR2 SMNVEV (reference sequence). The CDR3 totals 13 residues. In DNA, the CDR3 is TGTGCCAGTTGGAAGCGGGACCCCTACGAGCAGTACTTC. This encodes CASWKRDPYEQYF.

V is TRBV7-9 and J is TRBJ2-2, with TRBD2 matching 13 bases. Germline V lookup: CDR1 SEHNR, CDR2 FQNEAQ (reference sequence). This CDR3 is 16 amino acids long. Losses at the gene ends were 5 bases for V and 3 bases for J; bases not matched to a gene: 3. CDR3 region: CASSLGTSGDTGELFF. CDR3 DNA: TGTGCCAGCAGCCTCGGGACTAGCGGGGACACCGGGGAGCTGTTTTTT. The full variable domain, rest sourced from reference TRBV7-9 and TRBJ2-2, is DTGVSQNPRHKITKRGQNVTFRCDPISEHNRLYWYRQTLGQGPEFLTYFQNEAQLEKSRLLSDRFSAERPKGSFSTLEIQRTEQGDSAMYLCASSLGTSGDTGELFFGEGSRLTVL.

For the CDR3, the DNA is TGTGCCAGCAGTGGTCAGGGGATTCTCGGCAATGAGCAGTTCTTC. It is translated as CASSGQGILGNEQFF. V and J are TRBV9 and TRBJ2-1; a weak D match, TRBD1 (6 bases). Germline CDR1 is SGDLS and CDR2 is YYNGEE. This CDR3 has 15 residues. Between the trimmed V and J ends, which lost 5 bases and 6 bases, there was a span of 18 bases.